These T cell receptor beta chains were read from a single sample in a study of shared clonotypes between healthy human individuals. Assay: immunoSEQ multiplex PCR; the TCRdb copy retains only in-frame clones and omits some. The sample lists some 2 million clones; about 95% were seen once. The sequencing input was naive CD8+ T cells sorted from blood. The receptors here all came from a man aged 18-30 years in good health. CDR3s include the opening cysteine and the closing phenylalanine or tryptophan. D genes are given only for firm matches. Only part of the rows carry a size: once, few, many, or a class if the clone is expanded.

CDR3 length,V gene,clone size,J gene,D gene,CDR3 protein,CDR3 DNA
14,TRBV6-6,-,TRBJ1-2,-,CASSPGRTNYGYTF,TGTGCCAGCAGCCCAGGGAGAACTAACTATGGCTACACCTTC
15,TRBV6-1,-,TRBJ2-7,TRBD1,CASKVGQGNSYEQYF,TGTGCCAGCAAAGTGGGACAGGGGAACTCCTACGAGCAGTACTTC
10,TRBV2,-,TRBJ2-5,-,CASSQETQYF,TGTGCCAGCAGTCAAGAGACCCAGTACTTC
14,TRBV13,-,TRBJ2-3,-,CASTPSGARDTQYF,TGTGCCAGCACCCCCTCCGGGGCACGAGATACGCAGTATTTT
15,TRBV7-9,once,TRBJ1-4,-,CASSPWGLGGEKLFF,TGTGCCAGCAGCCCGTGGGGCCTTGGGGGTGAAAAACTGTTTTTT
13,TRBV7-9,-,TRBJ2-7,-,CASSLGQIDEQYF,TGTGCCAGCAGCTTAGGGCAGATCGACGAGCAGTACTTC
8,TRBV20-1,few,TRBJ1-1,-,CSVTEAFF,TGCAGTGTAACTGAAGCTTTCTTT
18,TRBV7-9,-,TRBJ1-2,TRBD1,CASSLSVFRQGAGYGYTF,TGTGCCAGCAGCCTTTCCGTTTTTAGACAGGGGGCTGGCTATGGCTACACCTTC
13,TRBV27,-,TRBJ2-3,-,CASSTTGADTQYF,TGTGCCAGCAGCACGACGGGTGCAGATACGCAGTATTTT
15,TRBV7-9,many,TRBJ1-5,-,CASSSTQAGNQPQHF,TGTGCCAGCAGCTCCACCCAGGCGGGGAATCAGCCCCAGCATTTT
13,TRBV4-2,-,TRBJ2-7,TRBD2,CASSRGGTYEQYF,TGTGCCAGCAGCCGCGGGGGAACCTACGAGCAGTACTTC
12,TRBV7-8,-,TRBJ2-7,-,CASSYDRTEQYF,TGTGCCAGCAGCTACGACAGGACCGAGCAGTACTTC
13,TRBV5-6,-,TRBJ1-1,-,CASSFQGNTEAFF,TGTGCCAGCAGCTTTCAAGGGAACACTGAAGCTTTCTTT
15,TRBV6-6,-,TRBJ1-1,-,CASINEGRSITEAFF,TGTGCCAGCATAAACGAGGGCAGGTCGATCACTGAAGCTTTCTTT
13,TRBV7-9,-,TRBJ1-1,-,CASSAAGGTEAFF,TGTGCCAGCAGCGCGGCGGGGGGCACTGAAGCTTTCTTT
13,TRBV13,-,TRBJ2-1,-,CASSPDSRGEQFF,TGTGCCAGCAGCCCGGACTCGCGGGGTGAGCAGTTCTTC
14,TRBV27,-,TRBJ2-1,-,CASSSESSYNEQFF,TGTGCCAGCAGTAGCGAGAGCTCCTACAATGAGCAGTTCTTC
16,TRBV9,-,TRBJ2-1,-,CASSAGLDPSYNEQFF,TGTGCCAGCAGCGCCGGACTCGACCCCTCCTACAATGAGCAGTTCTTC
15,TRBV2,few,TRBJ2-2,-,CASSATGTYTGELFF,TGTGCCAGCAGTGCTACAGGCACTTACACCGGGGAGCTGTTTTTT
15,TRBV11-2,-,TRBJ2-1,-,CASSPENEWGNEQFF,TGTGCCAGCAGCCCCGAGAACGAATGGGGCAATGAGCAGTTCTTC
16,TRBV4-2,once,TRBJ1-1,-,CASRNDKWGLDTEAFF,TGTGCCAGCAGAAATGACAAGTGGGGATTGGACACTGAAGCTTTCTTT
15,TRBV7-6,-,TRBJ2-1,-,CASSLERGVYNEQFF,TGTGCCAGCAGCTTAGAGAGGGGGGTCTACAATGAGCAGTTCTTC
16,TRBV15,-,TRBJ1-5,-,CATSRELGRSNQPQHF,TGTGCCACCAGCAGAGAGCTGGGAAGGAGCAATCAGCCCCAGCATTTT
14,TRBV11-1,-,TRBJ2-7,-,CASSPQDVSYEQYF,TGTGCCAGCAGCCCCCAGGACGTCTCCTACGAGCAGTACTTC
12,TRBV25-1,-,TRBJ1-1,-,CASSRGNTEAFF,TGTGCCAGCAGTCGGGGTAACACTGAAGCTTTCTTT
13,TRBV6-5,-,TRBJ1-2,TRBD1,CASSYGQGDGYTF,TGTGCCAGCAGTTACGGGCAGGGGGATGGCTACACCTTC
16,TRBV5-1,-,TRBJ2-7,TRBD1,CASSKDRDRGNGEQYF,TGCGCCAGCAGCAAAGACCGGGACAGGGGTAATGGCGAGCAGTACTTC
14,TRBV10-1,-,TRBJ2-7,-,CASSPDYLSYEQYF,TGCGCCAGCAGTCCCGACTACCTCTCCTACGAGCAGTACTTC
12,TRBV2,-,TRBJ2-3,TRBD1,CASSGQVDTQYF,TGTGCCAGCAGCGGACAGGTCGATACGCAGTATTTT
19,TRBV7-2,-,TRBJ2-1,TRBD2,CASSLTGTSGRAMGNEQFF,TGTGCCAGCAGCTTGACCGGGACTAGCGGGAGGGCCATGGGCAATGAGCAGTTCTTC
17,TRBV15,-,TRBJ2-1,TRBD2,CATSRDVGGRPGREQFF,TGTGCCACCAGCAGAGACGTTGGCGGGAGACCAGGTCGAGAGCAGTTCTTC